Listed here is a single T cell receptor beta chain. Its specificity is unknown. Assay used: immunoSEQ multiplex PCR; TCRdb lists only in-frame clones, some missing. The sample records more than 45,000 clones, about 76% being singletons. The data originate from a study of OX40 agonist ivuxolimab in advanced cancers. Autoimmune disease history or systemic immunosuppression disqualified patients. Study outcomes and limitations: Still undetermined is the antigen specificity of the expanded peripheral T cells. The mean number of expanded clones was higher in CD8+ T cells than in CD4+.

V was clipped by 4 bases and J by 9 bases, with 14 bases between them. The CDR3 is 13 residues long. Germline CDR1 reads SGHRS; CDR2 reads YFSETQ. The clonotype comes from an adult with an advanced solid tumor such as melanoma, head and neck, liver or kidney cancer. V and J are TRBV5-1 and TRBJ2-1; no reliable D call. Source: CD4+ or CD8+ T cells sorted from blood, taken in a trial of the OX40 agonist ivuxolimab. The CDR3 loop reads CASSRGGWSEQFF. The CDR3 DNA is TGCGCCAGCAGCCGAGGTGGGTGGAGTGAGCAGTTCTTC.